One TCR beta chain is described in this entry. This entry comes from a study of blood T cell repertoires in COVID-19. Study-wide background: Specimens from acute and convalescent COVID-19 originated in the United States, Italy and Spain. In each case, the material was cDNA or gDNA derived from T cells, B-cell-depleted T cells, or PBMCs.

Trimming at V came to 1 base and at J to 3 bases, leaving 2 bases not matched to a gene. The CDR3 spans 15 residues. Germline loops: CDR1 MNHNS, CDR2 SASEGT. In the original processing: Nucleated cell number was recorded as an estimate derived from reference gene primer amplification. Clones were sequenced by immunoSEQ multiplex PCR, and TCRdb holds only the in-frame ones, with some missing. V and J calls plus clone size are reproduced from that table; the DNA served to infer D and trimming. This sample yields 300,000 to 400,000 clones, of which 70% to 90% are seen a single time; 4% belongs to the top ten.

The chain links TRBV6-1 to TRBJ2-7; 11 nucleotides agree with TRBD2. Sequenced: peripheral blood. This TCR was recovered from a woman aged 45-65 years with active or convalescent COVID-19. CDR3 in DNA: TGTGCCAGCAGTGAAGGGGGACTAGCGGTCTACGAGCAGTACTTC. Translation gives CASSEGGLAVYEQYF.